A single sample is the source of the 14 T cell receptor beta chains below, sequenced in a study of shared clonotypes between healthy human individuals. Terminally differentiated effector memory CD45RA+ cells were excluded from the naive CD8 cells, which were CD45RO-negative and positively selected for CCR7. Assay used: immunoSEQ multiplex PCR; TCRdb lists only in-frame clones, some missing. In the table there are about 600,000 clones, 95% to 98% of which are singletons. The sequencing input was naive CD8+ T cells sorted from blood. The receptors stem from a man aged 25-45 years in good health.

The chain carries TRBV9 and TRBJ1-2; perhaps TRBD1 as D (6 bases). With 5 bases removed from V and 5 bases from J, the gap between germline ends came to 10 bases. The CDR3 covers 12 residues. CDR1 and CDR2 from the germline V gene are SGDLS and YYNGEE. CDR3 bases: TGTGCCAGCAGTTTTACAGGGTATGGCTACACCTTC. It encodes CASSFTGYGYTF.

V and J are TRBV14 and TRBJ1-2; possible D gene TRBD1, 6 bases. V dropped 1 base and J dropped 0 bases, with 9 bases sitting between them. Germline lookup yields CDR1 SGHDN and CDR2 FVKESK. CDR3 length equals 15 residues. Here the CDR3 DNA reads TGTGCCAGCAGCCAAGGGTGGGGGCCTAACTATGGCTACACCTTC. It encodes CASSQGWGPNYGYTF.

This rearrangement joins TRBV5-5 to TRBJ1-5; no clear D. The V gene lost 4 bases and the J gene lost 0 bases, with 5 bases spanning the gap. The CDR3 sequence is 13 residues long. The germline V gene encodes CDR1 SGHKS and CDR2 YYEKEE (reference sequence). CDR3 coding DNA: TGTGCCAGCAGCCGGAATAGCAATCAGCCCCAGCATTTT. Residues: CASSRNSNQPQHF.

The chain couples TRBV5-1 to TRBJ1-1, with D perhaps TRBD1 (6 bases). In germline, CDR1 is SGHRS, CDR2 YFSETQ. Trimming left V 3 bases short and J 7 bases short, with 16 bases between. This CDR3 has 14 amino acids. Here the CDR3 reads CASSSMTGTREAFF. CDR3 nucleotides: TGCGCCAGCAGCTCGATGACAGGAACGCGTGAAGCTTTCTTT.

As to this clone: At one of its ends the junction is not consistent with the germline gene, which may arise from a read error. The CDR3 region has the DNA TGCAGCGTTGAAACTACTAGCGGGAGGAGGGATATGCAGTATTTT. It yields the protein CSVETTSGRRDMQYF. The chain joins TRBV29-1 to TRBJ2-3; TRBD2 matches 12 bases. Germline lookup yields CDR1 SQVTM and CDR2 ANQGSEA. The CDR3 consists of 15 residues.

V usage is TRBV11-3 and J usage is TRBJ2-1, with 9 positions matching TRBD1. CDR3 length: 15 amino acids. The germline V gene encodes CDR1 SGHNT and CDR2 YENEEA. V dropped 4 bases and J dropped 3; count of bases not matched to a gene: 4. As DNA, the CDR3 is TGTGCCAGCAGCTACAGACAGGGGGTCTACAATGAGCAGTTCTTC. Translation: CASSYRQGVYNEQFF.

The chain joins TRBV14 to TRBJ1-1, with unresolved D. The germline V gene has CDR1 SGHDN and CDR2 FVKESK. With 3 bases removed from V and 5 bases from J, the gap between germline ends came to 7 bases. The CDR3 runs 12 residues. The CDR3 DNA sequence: TGTGCCAGCAGCCATGAGTCTACTGAAGCTTTCTTT. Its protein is CASSHESTEAFF.

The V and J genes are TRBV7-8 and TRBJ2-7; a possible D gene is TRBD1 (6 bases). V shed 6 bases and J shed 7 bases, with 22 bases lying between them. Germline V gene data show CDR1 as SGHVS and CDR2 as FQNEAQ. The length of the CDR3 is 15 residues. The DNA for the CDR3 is TGTGCCAGCAGTTCACATCTTTCGCAGGGGAAGGAGCAGTACTTC. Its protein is CASSSHLSQGKEQYF. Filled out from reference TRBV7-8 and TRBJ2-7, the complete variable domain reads GAGVSQSPRYKVAKRGQDVALRCDPISGHVSLFWYQQALGQGPEFLTYFQNEAQLDKSGLPSDRFFAERPEGSVSTLKIQRTQQEDSAVYLCASSSHLSQGKEQYFGPGTRLTVT.

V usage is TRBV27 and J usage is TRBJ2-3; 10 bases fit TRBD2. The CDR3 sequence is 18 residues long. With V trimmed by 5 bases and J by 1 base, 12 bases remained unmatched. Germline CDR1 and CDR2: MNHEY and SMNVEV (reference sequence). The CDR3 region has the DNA TGTGCCAGCAGTAACTACAACGCCGGGACTAGCGGCACAGATACGCAGTATTTT. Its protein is CASSNYNAGTSGTDTQYF.

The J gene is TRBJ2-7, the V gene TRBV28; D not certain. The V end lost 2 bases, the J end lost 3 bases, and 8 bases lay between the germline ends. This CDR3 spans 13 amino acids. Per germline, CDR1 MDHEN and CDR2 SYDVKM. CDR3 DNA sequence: TGTGCCAGCAGTTTACCCACCGGCTACGAGCAGTACTTC. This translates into CASSLPTGYEQYF.

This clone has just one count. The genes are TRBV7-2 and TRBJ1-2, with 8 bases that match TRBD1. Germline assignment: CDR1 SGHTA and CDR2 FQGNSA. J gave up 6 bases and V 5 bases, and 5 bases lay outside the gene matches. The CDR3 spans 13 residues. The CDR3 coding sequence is TGTGCCAGCAGCCCGGGACAGGTCGATGGCTACACCTTC. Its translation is CASSPGQVDGYTF.

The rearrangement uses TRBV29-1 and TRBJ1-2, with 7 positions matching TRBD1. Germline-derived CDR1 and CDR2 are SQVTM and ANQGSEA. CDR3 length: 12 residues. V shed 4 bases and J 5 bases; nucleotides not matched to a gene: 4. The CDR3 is CSVVQGGYGYTF. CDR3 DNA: TGCAGCGTTGTTCAGGGGGGATATGGCTACACCTTC.

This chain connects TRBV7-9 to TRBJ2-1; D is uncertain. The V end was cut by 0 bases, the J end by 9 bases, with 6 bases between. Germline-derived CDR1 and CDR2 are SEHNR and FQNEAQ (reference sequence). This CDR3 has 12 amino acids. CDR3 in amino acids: CASSLAAIEQFF. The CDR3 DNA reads TGTGCCAGCAGCTTAGCAGCAATTGAGCAGTTCTTC.

The CDR3 bases are TGTGCCAGCAGTTCGAACAGGGGGTTCGATAACCATGAGCAGTTCTTC. It translates to CASSSNRGFDNHEQFF. This chain joins TRBV28 and TRBJ2-1; 8 bases agree with TRBD1. Germline V gives CDR1 MDHEN, CDR2 SYDVKM. The CDR3 covers 16 residues. V was pared by 4 bases and J by 8 bases, with 13 bases of the junction left unmatched. Complete variable domain (other parts from reference TRBV28 and TRBJ2-1): DVKVTQSSRYLVKRTGEKVFLECVQDMDHENMFWYRQDPGLGLRLIYFSYDVKMKEKGDIPEGYSVSREKKERFSLILESASTNQTSMYLCASSSNRGFDNHEQFFGPGTRLTVL.